This paragraph reports one TCR beta chain. The data were taken from a study of blood T cell repertoires in COVID-19. The repertoire was sequenced with immunoSEQ multiplex PCR; TCRdb's copy has only in-frame clones and lacks some. The sample carries around 300,000 clones, around 87% recorded once. With 2 bases removed from V and 1 base from J, the gap between germline ends came to 6 bases. The CDR3 extends over 14 amino acids. Germline assignment: CDR1 KGHSH and CDR2 LQKENI. The source material was PBMCs or T cells enriched from blood (not recorded which). The TCR was taken from a woman younger than 45 who had recovered from COVID-19. This chain links TRBV18 with TRBJ1-3; no definite D call. In DNA form, the CDR3 reads TGTGCCAGCTCACCAAGCGGGTCTGGAAACACCATATATTTT. Protein: CASSPSGSGNTIYF.